This entry describes one T cell receptor (beta chain). Its antigen is still unknown. Its CDR3 holds 18 amino acids, cysteine through phenylalanine. No DNA sequence is on record. The germline V gene specifies MNHEY as CDR1 and SVGAGI as CDR2. HCMV-specific IgG was detected in serum with a commercial ELISA kit to determine HCMV serostatus. Peripheral blood mononuclear cells were isolated from blood by Ficoll density gradient centrifugation. Data came from an Illumina HiSeq 2000. TCR beta cDNA libraries were prepared using 5'RACE template switching, which introduced a universal primer site and unique molecular identifiers. cDNA synthesis was primed from the TCR beta constant segment and was followed by two successive PCR amplification steps. Under the source paper's analysis protocol: Reads were demultiplexed and grouped by UMI with MIGEC, and clonotypes were assembled and quantified with MiTCR. To remove erroneous sequences, TCR cDNA sequences were retained only when supported by two or more reads. The tcR package was used for downstream repertoire analysis, with clonotypes matched between fractions based on CDR3 nucleotide sequence plus V segment. VDJmatch was used to annotate antigen specificity against VDJdb, with one amino acid substitution in CDR3 allowed. TCRdb reprocessed the sequencing reads and holds a single record per CDR3 protein sequence, with no DNA. The V and J calls reflect TCRdb's pipeline rather than the authors' work. The sample has about 460,000 distinct CDR3 sequences on record. The ten top clones hold roughly 1.4% of the sample.

The data derive from a study of T cells expressing NK-cell markers (dated by TCRdb to about 2020). Notes on the research overall: Three sorted T-cell subsets (CD3+CD56+NKG2C+, CD3+CD56+NKG2C- and CD3+CD56-NKG2C+) from several donors had their TCR beta-chain repertoires profiled. Seven of the eight sequenced donors were HCMV-seropositive and one was HCMV-seronegative. The eight sequenced donors were randomly selected healthy volunteers, three men and five women. Sequencing of the libraries produced 2 x 150 bp reads on Illumina HiSeq 2000/2500, MiSeq or NextSeq.

General study outcomes and caveats: Those dominant clonotypes were again the most abundant among CD3+CD56-NKG2C+ cells in a few donors, at roughly 28.3-65%. In six donors, the dominant CD3+CD56+NKG2C+ clonotypes were among the top 10 CD8+ clonotypes and accounted for roughly 1.0-8% of CD8+ T cells. Whether the expanded NKG2C-expressing T cell clones were specific for HCMV antigens remained unclear.

Sequencing was carried out using blood T cells: a sorted CD56 or NKG2C T cell subset, CD4+ or CD8+ T cells, or bulk PBMC T cells (not recorded which). The receptor was isolated from a woman between 45 and 60 years old in good health. Donor details come from another sample of the same person, matched by shared clones. The chain employs TRBV6-5 and TRBJ2-2; TCRdb picks TRBD2, but there is no DNA to check that call. The CDR3 region reads CASSYQALAGGYTGELFF.